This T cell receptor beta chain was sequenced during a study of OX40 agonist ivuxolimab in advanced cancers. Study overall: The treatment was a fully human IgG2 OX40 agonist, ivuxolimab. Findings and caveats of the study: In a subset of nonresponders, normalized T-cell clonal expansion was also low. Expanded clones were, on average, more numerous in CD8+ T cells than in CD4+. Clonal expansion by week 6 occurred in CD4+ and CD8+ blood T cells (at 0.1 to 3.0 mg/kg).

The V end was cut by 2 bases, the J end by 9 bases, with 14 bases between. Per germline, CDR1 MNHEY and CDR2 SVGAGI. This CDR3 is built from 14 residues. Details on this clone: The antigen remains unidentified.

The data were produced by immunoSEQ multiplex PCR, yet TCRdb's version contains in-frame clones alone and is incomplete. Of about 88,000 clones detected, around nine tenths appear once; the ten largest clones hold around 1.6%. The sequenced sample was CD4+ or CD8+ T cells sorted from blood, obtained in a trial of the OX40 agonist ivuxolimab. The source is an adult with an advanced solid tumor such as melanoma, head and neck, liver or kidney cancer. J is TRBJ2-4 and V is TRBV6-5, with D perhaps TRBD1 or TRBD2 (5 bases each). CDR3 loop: CASSYEAGAGIQYF. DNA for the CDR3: TGTGCCAGCAGTTACGAGGCCGGGGCCGGCATTCAGTACTTC.